This passage covers 17 T cell receptor beta chains from one sample sequenced in a study of blood T cell repertoires in COVID-19. Clones were read by immunoSEQ multiplex PCR, and TCRdb kept only the in-frame ones, dropping some. The data show around 280,000 clones, more than 75% seen once. The sample was peripheral blood. Receptors originate from a woman aged 25 to 39 who had recovered from COVID-19.

V and J are TRBV5-1 and TRBJ2-3; D perhaps matches TRBD2 (5 bases). Trimming shortened V by 4 bases and J by 0 bases, and 12 bases separated the two germline ends. The CDR3 has 15 residues. The germline V gene has CDR1 SGHRS and CDR2 YFSETQ. The CDR3 region is CASSGGSFSTDTQYF. The DNA for the CDR3 is TGCGCCAGCAGCGGCGGGTCGTTTAGCACAGATACGCAGTATTTT. Complete variable domain (other parts from reference TRBV5-1 and TRBJ2-3): KAGVTQTPRYLIKTRGQQVTLSCSPISGHRSVSWYQQTPGQGLQFLFEYFSETQRNKGNFPGRFSGRQFSNSRSEMNVSTLELGDSALYLCASSGGSFSTDTQYFGPGTRLTVL.

The gene calls are TRBV6-1 and TRBJ1-2; weak D call: TRBD1 (6 bases). The CDR3 extends over 13 amino acids. CDR1 MNHNS and CDR2 SASEGT come from the germline V gene. V dropped 2 bases and J dropped 4 bases, with 8 bases sitting between them. The CDR3 DNA is TGTGCCAGCAGTGAAACAGGGTTCTATGGCTACACCTTC. Its translation: CASSETGFYGYTF.

V gene TRBV27 combines with J gene TRBJ2-1, with 12 positions matching TRBD2. The CDR3 loop spans 15 amino acids. Germline V gene lookup returns CDR1 MNHEY and CDR2 SMNVEV (reference sequence). J was trimmed by 6 bases and V by 6 bases; bases with no gene match: 6. The CDR3 protein is CASRDLAGGRNEQFF. DNA of the CDR3: TGTGCCAGCAGAGATCTAGCGGGGGGGCGCAATGAGCAGTTCTTC.

V is TRBV5-4 and J is TRBJ1-4; no clear D. With 2 bases removed from V and 2 bases from J, the gap between germline ends came to 10 bases. The CDR3 is made up of 15 amino acids. CDR1 SGHNT and CDR2 YYREEE come from the germline V gene (reference sequence). Written as DNA, the CDR3 is TGTGCCAGCAGCTTAGGTCAGGCGACTAATGAAAAACTGTTTTTT. Its protein product is CASSLGQATNEKLFF.

This clone occurred a few times. V is TRBV4-1 and J is TRBJ1-2, with 9 bases identical to TRBD1. The CDR3 runs to 13 residues. Trimming took 10 bases from V and 4 from J; bases not matched to a gene: 7. Per the germline V gene, CDR1 is MGHRA and CDR2 is YSYEKL. CDR3 residues: CATQDRGTYGYTF. DNA of the CDR3: TGCGCCACCCAGGACAGGGGAACCTATGGCTACACCTTC.

By sample fraction, this clone is medium-sized. The rearrangement joins TRBV29-1 to TRBJ1-1; 9 nucleotides align to TRBD1. In germline, CDR1 is SQVTM, CDR2 ANQGSEA. The CDR3 has 12 amino acids. V dropped 6 bases and J dropped 9; count of bases not matched to a gene: 8. This CDR3 reads CSVGPGQGKAFF. The CDR3 DNA is TGCAGCGTGGGCCCCGGACAGGGGAAAGCTTTCTTT.

This rearrangement joins TRBV30 to TRBJ2-1; 11 bases are a match to TRBD1. The CDR3 has 14 amino acids. CDR1 GTSNPN and CDR2 SVGIG come from the germline V gene (reference sequence). V trimming: 5 bases; J trimming: 2 bases; junction bases outside the gene matches: 2. CDR3 bases: TGTGCCTGGGGACAGGGGGCAACCTACAATGAGCAGTTCTTC. It specifies CAWGQGATYNEQFF.

The rearrangement uses TRBV7-2 and TRBJ2-7, with TRBD2 matching 9 bases. CDR1 and CDR2 (germline): SGHTA, FQGNSA. V lost 3 bases to trimming and J lost 3 bases; unmatched junction nucleotides: 3. The CDR3 sequence is 14 residues long. The CDR3 nucleotides are TGTGCCAGCAGCTTTGGACTAGCGAGCTACGAGCAGTACTTC. This codes for CASSFGLASYEQYF.

This chain links TRBV25-1 with TRBJ2-1; 10 bases line up with TRBD2. Germline CDR1 MGHDK, CDR2 SYGVNS. The CDR3 has 16 amino acids. V lost 2 bases to trimming and J lost 4 bases; unmatched junction nucleotides: 5. CDR3 sequence (DNA): TGTGCCAGCAGTGAAATAGGACTAGCGGATTACAATGAGCAGTTCTTC. Protein sequence: CASSEIGLADYNEQFF.

The gene calls are TRBV28 and TRBJ1-2, with 7 bases fitting TRBD1. CDR3 length: 15 residues. J lost 3 bases, V lost 5 bases, and 9 bases had no gene match. CDR1 MDHEN and CDR2 SYDVKM come from the germline V gene. The CDR3 sequence is CASSIPGQPHYGYTF. CDR3 bases: TGTGCCAGCAGTATTCCGGGACAGCCGCACTATGGCTACACCTTC.

The chain couples TRBV4-1 to TRBJ2-1; TRBD2 matches at 7 bases. Germline V CDR1 and CDR2: MGHRA, YSYEKL. The CDR3 is 18 residues long. Germline trimming cut 1 base from V and 4 bases from J; bases unmatched to any gene: 13. The CDR3 spells CASSQVLAGVGLYNEQFF. DNA of the CDR3: TGCGCCAGCAGCCAAGTTTTGGCGGGGGTGGGGTTATACAATGAGCAGTTCTTC.

This clone was counted once. The gene calls are TRBV7-6 and TRBJ2-2, with TRBD2 as a possible D gene (5 bases). The CDR3 runs to 15 residues. V was trimmed by 1 base and J by 8 bases, leaving 14 bases between them. In germline, CDR1 is SGHVS, CDR2 FNYEAQ. This CDR3 is CASSLVLGGGGELFF. The CDR3 bases are TGTGCCAGCAGCTTAGTTCTGGGCGGAGGAGGGGAGCTGTTTTTT.

The V call is TRBV7-9, the J call TRBJ2-7; no reliable D call. Germline V gene data show CDR1 as SEHNR and CDR2 as FQNEAQ (reference sequence). V dropped 1 base and J dropped 2 bases, with 9 bases sitting between them. The CDR3 sequence is 14 residues long. CDR3 amino acids: CASSLGYSPYEQYF. Written as DNA, the CDR3 is TGTGCCAGCAGCTTAGGTTACTCCCCCTACGAGCAGTACTTC. Drawing the rest from reference TRBV7-9 and TRBJ2-7, the complete variable domain is DTGVSQNPRHKITKRGQNVTFRCDPISEHNRLYWYRQTLGQGPEFLTYFQNEAQLEKSRLLSDRFSAERPKGSFSTLEIQRTEQGDSAMYLCASSLGYSPYEQYFGPGTRLTVT.

The rearrangement joins TRBV7-9 to TRBJ2-5, with D hard to call. Per germline, CDR1 SEHNR and CDR2 FQNEAQ (reference sequence). This CDR3 has 14 amino acids. Trimming shortened V by 2 bases and J by 0 bases, and 7 bases separated the two germline ends. The CDR3 region has the DNA TGTGCCAGCAGCTTACCTGCGTACCAAGAGACCCAGTACTTC. Amino acids: CASSLPAYQETQYF. The entire variable domain, with the rest obtained from reference TRBV7-9 and TRBJ2-5, is as follows: DTGVSQNPRHKITKRGQNVTFRCDPISEHNRLYWYRQTLGQGPEFLTYFQNEAQLEKSRLLSDRFSAERPKGSFSTLEIQRTEQGDSAMYLCASSLPAYQETQYFGPGTRLLVL.

There are a few counts of this clone. DNA for the CDR3: TGTGCCAGCAGTTTTTTTCATGGGGCGGATCAGCCCCAGCATTTT. It yields the protein CASSFFHGADQPQHF. This chain uses TRBV28 with TRBJ1-5, with D possibly matching TRBD1 (5 bases). This CDR3 comprises 15 residues. Per germline, CDR1 MDHEN and CDR2 SYDVKM. Trimming took off 3 bases at V and 5 bases at J, with 14 bases between the two ends.

The V call is TRBV7-3, the J call TRBJ1-1, with 8 bases that match TRBD1. Germline V lookup: CDR1 SGHTA, CDR2 FQGTGA. This CDR3 is built from 13 residues. Trimming took 2 bases from V and 8 from J; bases not matched to a gene: 4. The CDR3 sequence: CASSLRTGLEAFF. In nucleotides, the CDR3 is TGTGCCAGCAGCTTACGGACAGGGCTAGAAGCTTTCTTT.

The rearrangement uses TRBV7-6 and TRBJ2-2; 10 bases are a match to TRBD2. Germline loops: CDR1 SGHVS, CDR2 FNYEAQ. The CDR3 runs 16 residues. V lost 5 bases and J lost 3; bases outside the gene matches: 6. CDR3 residues: CASSPTLAGDTGELFF. The CDR3 region has the DNA TGTGCCAGCAGCCCCACCCTAGCGGGGGACACCGGGGAGCTGTTTTTT.